The rows below give T cell receptor beta chains drawn from one sample of a study of Ad26.COV2.S vaccination and SARS-CoV-2 variants. Clones were read by immunoSEQ multiplex PCR, and TCRdb kept only the in-frame ones, dropping some. Of under 500,000 clones listed, approximately 90% are singletons. Sequencing used peripheral blood, obtained in a trial of Ad26.COV2.S vaccine versus placebo. The source of these receptors is a person aged 18 to 59 who received the Ad26.COV2.S COVID-19 vaccine or a placebo. Both conserved end residues are part of each CDR3. The D gene is left open where the match is weak. Clone sizes are given selectively: once, few, many, or a class where the clone is expanded.

clone_size,v_call,d_call,j_call,cdr3_aa,cdr3_nt
.,TRBV4-3,TRBD2,TRBJ2-3,CASSQDLLAGSTDTQYF,TGCGCCAGCAGCCAAGATCTCCTAGCGGGAAGCACAGATACGCAGTATTTT
.,TRBV6-5,.,TRBJ2-2,CASRALDVPGELFF,TGTGCCAGCAGGGCCCTGGACGTCCCCGGGGAGCTGTTTTTT
.,TRBV11-3,TRBD1,TRBJ1-1,CASSGGQYTEAFF,TGTGCCAGCAGCGGGGGACAGTACACTGAAGCTTTCTTT
.,TRBV2,TRBD1,TRBJ2-1,CASSEEGTAYNEQFF,TGTGCCAGCAGTGAAGAGGGGACAGCCTACAATGAGCAGTTCTTC
.,TRBV15,TRBD1,TRBJ2-7,CATSRTLTGVGRRQYF,TGTGCCACCAGCAGAACCCTGACAGGGGTGGGTAGAAGGCAGTACTTC
.,TRBV5-4,TRBD1,TRBJ2-5,CASSLKLGQDVEETQYF,TGTGCCAGCAGCTTGAAGTTGGGACAGGACGTGGAAGAGACCCAGTACTTC
.,TRBV6-5,.,TRBJ1-2,CASSLSPTANYGYTF,TGTGCCAGCAGTCTCTCTCCGACTGCTAACTATGGCTACACCTTC
.,TRBV6-2/TRBV6-3,TRBD2,TRBJ2-5,CASSHPGKRGEKTQYF,TGTGCCAGCAGTCACCCTGGCAAGCGGGGAGAGAAGACCCAGTACTTC
few,TRBV4-3,.,TRBJ2-7,CASSQVRYEQYF,TGCGCCAGCAGCCAAGTTCGGTACGAGCAGTACTTC
.,TRBV27,TRBD1,TRBJ1-2,CASSSGGFGYTF,TGTGCCAGCAGTTCAGGGGGTTTTGGCTACACCTTC
.,TRBV7-2,.,TRBJ2-1,CASSLGSNNEQFF,TGTGCCAGCAGCTTGGGCAGTAACAATGAGCAGTTCTTC
.,TRBV6-4,.,TRBJ2-7,CASRGTYEQYF,TGTGCCAGCAGGGGGACCTACGAGCAGTACTTC
.,TRBV6-6,.,TRBJ2-3,CASTPARGEADTQYF,TGTGCCAGCACCCCGGCCCGCGGGGAGGCAGATACGCAGTATTTT
.,TRBV18,.,TRBJ1-6,CASSPISAGVVSPLHF,TGTGCCAGCTCACCAATTTCGGCAGGGGTGGTTTCACCCCTCCACTTT
few,TRBV28,.,TRBJ2-7,CASSPLYEQYF,TGTGCCAGCAGTCCCCTCTACGAGCAGTACTTC
.,TRBV4-3,.,TRBJ1-5,CASSPATGYSNQPQHF,TGCGCCAGCAGCCCTGCGACGGGCTATAGCAATCAGCCCCAGCATTTT
.,TRBV10-3,.,TRBJ1-2,CAISESYDRNYGYTF,TGTGCCATCAGTGAGTCTTACGACAGAAACTATGGCTACACCTTC
.,TRBV27,TRBD1,TRBJ2-7,CASSRMQGAIGEQYF,TGTGCCAGCAGCCGAATGCAGGGGGCTATAGGCGAGCAGTACTTC
.,TRBV19,.,TRBJ2-3,CASSMVGGRSDTQYF,TGTGCCAGTAGTATGGTAGGGGGTAGGTCAGATACGCAGTATTTT
.,TRBV7-9,.,TRBJ1-2,CASSLGQQYGYTF,TGTGCCAGCAGCTTAGGACAGCAGTATGGCTACACCTTC
few,TRBV6-2/TRBV6-3,.,TRBJ2-7,CASSFSPYEQYF,TGTGCCAGCAGTTTTAGCCCCTACGAGCAGTACTTC
once,TRBV6-5,TRBD2,TRBJ2-1,CASSYSRGGGYNEQFF,TGTGCCAGCAGTTACTCGCGCGGGGGAGGCTACAATGAGCAGTTCTTC
.,TRBV7-9,.,TRBJ2-7,CASSLVHLRDERTYEQYF,TGTGCCAGCAGCTTAGTTCATCTTCGGGACGAACGAACCTACGAGCAGTACTTC
.,TRBV2,.,TRBJ2-5,CASSEWAKETQYF,TGTGCCAGCAGTGAATGGGCGAAAGAGACCCAGTACTTC
.,TRBV12-3/TRBV12-4,.,TRBJ1-1,CASSLVGNTEAFF,TGTGCCAGCAGTTTAGTAGGAAACACTGAAGCTTTCTTT
.,TRBV4-1,TRBD1,TRBJ1-1,CASSQQTGFETEAFF,TGCGCCAGCAGCCAACAGACAGGGTTTGAGACTGAAGCTTTCTTT
.,TRBV25-1,TRBD1,TRBJ1-2,CASSETGGAYGYTF,TGTGCCAGCAGTGAAACAGGGGGCGCCTATGGCTACACCTTC
.,TRBV4-3,.,TRBJ1-1,CASSQEVVGTEAFF,TGCGCCAGCAGCCAAGAGGTGGTCGGCACTGAAGCTTTCTTT
.,TRBV4-3,.,TRBJ1-1,CASSQVGGTEAFF,TGCGCCAGCAGCCAAGTGGGGGGAACTGAAGCTTTCTTT
once,TRBV7-8,.,TRBJ1-5,CASSASDQPQHF,TGTGCCAGCAGCGCGAGCGATCAGCCCCAGCATTTT
.,TRBV9,TRBD2,TRBJ2-3,CASSVAGGAFRDTQYF,TGTGCCAGCAGCGTAGCCGGGGGGGCCTTCAGAGATACGCAGTATTTT
.,TRBV27,TRBD2,TRBJ2-1,CASSSLRGGSSYNEQFF,TGTGCCAGCAGTTCCCTTCGGGGGGGGAGCTCCTACAATGAGCAGTTCTTC